This TCR beta chain was captured in a study of T cell repertoires in cytomegalovirus infection. This clonotype was seen more than once but under ten times. TCRdb recomputed calls from the reads with MiXCR, one row per CDR3 protein. In the table there are some 280,000 distinct CDR3 sequences, roughly an eighth of which are singletons. This CDR3 has 12 amino acids. The V end was cut by 5 bases, the J end by 5 bases, with 12 bases between. In germline, CDR1 is SQVTM, CDR2 ANQGSEA. The chain links TRBV29-1 to TRBJ2-5; D might be TRBD1 (6 bases). The clonotype originates from a human donor in good health (CMV status not recorded). Some clones in this sample may be carry-over from other donors' samples. Specimen: PBMCs. The CDR3 nucleotides read TGCAGCGTTTCAGGGGCGAGTGAGACCCAGTACTTC. Amino acid sequence: CSVSGASETQYF.